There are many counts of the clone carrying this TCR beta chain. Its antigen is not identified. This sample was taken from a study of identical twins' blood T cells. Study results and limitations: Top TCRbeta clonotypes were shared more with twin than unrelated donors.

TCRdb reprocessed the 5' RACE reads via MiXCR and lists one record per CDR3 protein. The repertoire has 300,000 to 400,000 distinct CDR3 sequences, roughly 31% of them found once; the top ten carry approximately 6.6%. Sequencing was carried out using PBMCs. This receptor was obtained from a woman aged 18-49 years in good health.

In DNA, the CDR3 is TGCAGTGCTTACGACAGCTACGAGCAGTACTTC. Encoded protein: CSAYDSYEQYF. The rearrangement uses TRBV20-1 and TRBJ2-7; D perhaps matches TRBD1 (5 bases). The germline V gene encodes CDR1 DFQATT and CDR2 SNEGSKA (reference sequence). The length of the CDR3 is 11 residues. Trimming removed 5 bases from V and 3 bases from J, with 8 bases in between.